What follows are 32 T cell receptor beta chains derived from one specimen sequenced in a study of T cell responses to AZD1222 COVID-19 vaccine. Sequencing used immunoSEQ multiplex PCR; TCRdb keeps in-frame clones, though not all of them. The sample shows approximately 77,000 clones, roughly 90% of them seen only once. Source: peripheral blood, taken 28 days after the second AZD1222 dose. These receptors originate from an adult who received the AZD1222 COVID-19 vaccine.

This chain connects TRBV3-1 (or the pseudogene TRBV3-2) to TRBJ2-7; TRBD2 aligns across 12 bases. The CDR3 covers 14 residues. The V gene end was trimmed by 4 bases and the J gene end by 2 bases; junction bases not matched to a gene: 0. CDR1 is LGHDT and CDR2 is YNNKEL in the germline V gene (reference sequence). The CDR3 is CASSPSGRAYEQYF. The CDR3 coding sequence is TGTGCCAGCAGCCCTAGCGGGAGGGCCTACGAGCAGTACTTC.

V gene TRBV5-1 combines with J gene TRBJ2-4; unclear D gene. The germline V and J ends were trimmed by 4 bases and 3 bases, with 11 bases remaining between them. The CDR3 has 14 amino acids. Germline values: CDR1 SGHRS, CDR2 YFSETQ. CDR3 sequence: CASSAYLGKNIQYF. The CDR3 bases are TGCGCCAGCAGCGCTTATTTGGGCAAAAACATTCAGTACTTC.

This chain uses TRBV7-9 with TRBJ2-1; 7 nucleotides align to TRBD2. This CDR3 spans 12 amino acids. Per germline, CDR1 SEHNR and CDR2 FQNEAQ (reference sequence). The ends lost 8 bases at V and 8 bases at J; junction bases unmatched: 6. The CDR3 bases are TGTGCCAGCGGGAGGGCCAGGGATGAGCAGTTCTTC. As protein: CASGRARDEQFF.

DNA of the CDR3: TGCGCCAGCAGCTTGGGTCAGGGGTTGACTGAAGCTTTCTTT. Amino acids: CASSLGQGLTEAFF. The rearrangement joins TRBV5-1 to TRBJ1-1; D might be TRBD1 (6 bases). V was shortened by 0 bases and J by 5 bases, with 11 bases between the two germline ends. Germline V gene data show CDR1 as SGHRS and CDR2 as YFSETQ. The CDR3 extends over 14 amino acids.

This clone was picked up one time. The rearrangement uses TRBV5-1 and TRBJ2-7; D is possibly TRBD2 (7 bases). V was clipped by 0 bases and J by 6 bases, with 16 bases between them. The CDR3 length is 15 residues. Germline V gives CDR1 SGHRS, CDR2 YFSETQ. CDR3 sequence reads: CASSLERGGLAEQYF. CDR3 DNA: TGCGCCAGCAGCTTGGAGCGCGGGGGCCTCGCCGAGCAGTACTTC.

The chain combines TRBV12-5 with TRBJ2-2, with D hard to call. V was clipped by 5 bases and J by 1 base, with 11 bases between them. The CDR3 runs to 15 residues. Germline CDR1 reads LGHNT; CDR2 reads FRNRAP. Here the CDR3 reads CASGPDTLNTGELFF. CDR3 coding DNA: TGTGCTAGTGGTCCCGACACCCTGAACACCGGGGAGCTGTTTTTT. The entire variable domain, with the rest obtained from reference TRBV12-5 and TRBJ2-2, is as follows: DARVTQTPRHKVTEMGQEVTMRCQPILGHNTVFWYRQTMMQGLELLAYFRNRAPLDDSGMPKDRFSAEMPDATLATLKIQPSEPRDSAVYFCASGPDTLNTGELFFGEGSRLTVL.

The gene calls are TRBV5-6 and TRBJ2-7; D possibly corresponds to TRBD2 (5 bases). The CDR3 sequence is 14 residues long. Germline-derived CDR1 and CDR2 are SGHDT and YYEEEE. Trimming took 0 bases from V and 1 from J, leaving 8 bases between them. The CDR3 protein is CASSLDWESYEQYF. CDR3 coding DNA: TGTGCCAGCAGCTTGGATTGGGAGTCCTACGAGCAGTACTTC.

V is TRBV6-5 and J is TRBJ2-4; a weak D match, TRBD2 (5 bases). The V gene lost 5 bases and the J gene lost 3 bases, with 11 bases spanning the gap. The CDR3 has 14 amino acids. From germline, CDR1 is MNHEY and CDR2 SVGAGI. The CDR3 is CASSSLSGKNIQYF. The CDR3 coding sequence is TGTGCCAGCAGTAGCCTGAGCGGCAAAAACATTCAGTACTTC.

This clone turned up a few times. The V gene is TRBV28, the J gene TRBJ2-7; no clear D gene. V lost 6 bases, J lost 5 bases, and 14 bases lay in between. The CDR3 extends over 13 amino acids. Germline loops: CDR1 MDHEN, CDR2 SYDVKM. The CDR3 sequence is CASSPSGTDEQYF. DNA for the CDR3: TGTGCCAGCAGCCCTTCCGGAACCGACGAGCAGTACTTC.

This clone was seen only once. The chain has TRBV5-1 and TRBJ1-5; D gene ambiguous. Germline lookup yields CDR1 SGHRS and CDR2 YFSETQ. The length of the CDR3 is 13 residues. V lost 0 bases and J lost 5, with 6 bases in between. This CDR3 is CASSLAQDQPQHF. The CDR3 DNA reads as TGCGCCAGCAGCTTGGCCCAAGATCAGCCCCAGCATTTT.

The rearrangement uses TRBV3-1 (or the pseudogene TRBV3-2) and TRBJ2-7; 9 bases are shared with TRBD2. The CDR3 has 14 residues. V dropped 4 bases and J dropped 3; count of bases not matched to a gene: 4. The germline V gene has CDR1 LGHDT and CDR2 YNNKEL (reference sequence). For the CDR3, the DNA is TGTGCCAGCAGCCTAGGTAGCGGGAGCTACGAGCAGTACTTC. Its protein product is CASSLGSGSYEQYF.

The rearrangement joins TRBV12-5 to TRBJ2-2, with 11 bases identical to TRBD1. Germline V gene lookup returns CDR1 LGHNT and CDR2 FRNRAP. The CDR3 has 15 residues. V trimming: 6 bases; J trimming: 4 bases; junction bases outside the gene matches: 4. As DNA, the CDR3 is TGTGCTAGTGGCCGCGGGACAGGGGGCACCGGGGAGCTGTTTTTT. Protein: CASGRGTGGTGELFF.

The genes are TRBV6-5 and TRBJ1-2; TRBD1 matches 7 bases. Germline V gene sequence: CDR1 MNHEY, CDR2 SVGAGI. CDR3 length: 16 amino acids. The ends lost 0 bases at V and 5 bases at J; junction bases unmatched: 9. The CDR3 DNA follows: TGTGCCAGCAGTTACTCGAGGGACAGCGGGTCTTATGGCTACACCTTC. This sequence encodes CASSYSRDSGSYGYTF.

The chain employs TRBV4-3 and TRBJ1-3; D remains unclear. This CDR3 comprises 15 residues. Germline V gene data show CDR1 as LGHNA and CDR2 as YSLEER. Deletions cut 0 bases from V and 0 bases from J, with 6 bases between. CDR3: CASSQDPNSGNTIYF. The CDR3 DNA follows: TGCGCCAGCAGCCAAGACCCGAACTCTGGAAACACCATATATTTT.

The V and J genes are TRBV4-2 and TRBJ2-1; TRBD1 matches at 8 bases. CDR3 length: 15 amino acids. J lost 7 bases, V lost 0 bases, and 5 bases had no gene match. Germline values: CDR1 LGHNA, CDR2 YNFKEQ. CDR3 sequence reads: CASSQEQDRVNEQFF. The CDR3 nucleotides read TGTGCCAGCAGCCAAGAACAGGACAGGGTTAATGAGCAGTTCTTC.

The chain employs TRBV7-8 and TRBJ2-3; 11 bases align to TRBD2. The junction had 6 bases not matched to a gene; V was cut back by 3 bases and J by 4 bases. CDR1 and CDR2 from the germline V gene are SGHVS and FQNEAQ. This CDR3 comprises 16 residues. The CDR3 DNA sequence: TGTGCCAGCAGCTTCATAACTAGCGGGAGAGCAGATACGCAGTATTTT. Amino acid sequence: CASSFITSGRADTQYF.

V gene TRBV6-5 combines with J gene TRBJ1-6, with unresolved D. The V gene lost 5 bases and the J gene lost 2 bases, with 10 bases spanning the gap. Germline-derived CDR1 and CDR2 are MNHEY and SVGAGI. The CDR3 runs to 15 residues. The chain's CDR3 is CASSRPGPYNSPLHF. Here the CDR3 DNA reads TGTGCCAGCAGTCGGCCCGGCCCCTATAATTCACCCCTCCACTTT.

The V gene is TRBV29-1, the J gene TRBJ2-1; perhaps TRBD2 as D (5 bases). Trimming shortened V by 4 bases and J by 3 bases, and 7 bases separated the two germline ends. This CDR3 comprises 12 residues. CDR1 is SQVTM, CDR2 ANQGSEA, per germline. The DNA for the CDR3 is TGCAGCGTTGGGGCGGGCTACAATGAGCAGTTCTTC. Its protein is CSVGAGYNEQFF.

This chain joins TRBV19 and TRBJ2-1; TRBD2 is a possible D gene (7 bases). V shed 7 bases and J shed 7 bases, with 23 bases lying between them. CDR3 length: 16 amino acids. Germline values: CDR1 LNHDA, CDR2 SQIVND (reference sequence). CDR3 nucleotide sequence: TGTGCCAGTACCACCCGGGGGGCTAGTGGTCGGAATGAGCAGTTCTTC. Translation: CASTTRGASGRNEQFF.

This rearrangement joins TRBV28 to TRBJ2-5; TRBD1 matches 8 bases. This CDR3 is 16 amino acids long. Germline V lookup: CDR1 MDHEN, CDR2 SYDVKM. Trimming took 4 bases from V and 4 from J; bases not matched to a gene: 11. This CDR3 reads CASSSADRAGTETQYF. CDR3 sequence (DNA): TGTGCCAGCAGTTCTGCGGACAGGGCTGGGACAGAGACCCAGTACTTC.

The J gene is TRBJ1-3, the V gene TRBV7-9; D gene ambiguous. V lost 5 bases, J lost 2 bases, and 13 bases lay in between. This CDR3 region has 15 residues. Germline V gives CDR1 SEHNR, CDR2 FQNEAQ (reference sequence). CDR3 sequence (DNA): TGTGCCAGCAGCCAGGATAGCTTCGCTGGAAACACCATATATTTT. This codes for CASSQDSFAGNTIYF.

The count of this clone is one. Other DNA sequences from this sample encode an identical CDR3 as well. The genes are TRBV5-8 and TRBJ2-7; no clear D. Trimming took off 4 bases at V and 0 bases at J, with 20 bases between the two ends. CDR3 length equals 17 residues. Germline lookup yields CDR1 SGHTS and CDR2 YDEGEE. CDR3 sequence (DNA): TGTGCCAGCAGCCTAATGGACGGGCCGGGTTACTCCTACGAGCAGTACTTC. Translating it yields CASSLMDGPGYSYEQYF. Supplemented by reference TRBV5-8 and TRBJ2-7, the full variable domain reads EAGVTQSPTHLIKTRGQQATLRCSPISGHTSVYWYQQALGLGLQFLLWYDEGEERNRGNFPPRFSGRQFPNYSSELNVNALELEDSALYLCASSLMDGPGYSYEQYFGPGTRLTVT.

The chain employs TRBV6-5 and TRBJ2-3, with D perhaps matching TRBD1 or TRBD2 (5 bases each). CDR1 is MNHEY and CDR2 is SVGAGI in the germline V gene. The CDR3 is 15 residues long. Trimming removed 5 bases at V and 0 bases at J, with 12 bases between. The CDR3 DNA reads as TGTGCCAGCAGTAGGTGGGACGCTAGCACAGATACGCAGTATTTT. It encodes CASSRWDASTDTQYF.

CDR3 amino acids: CASSLAQTLGYTF. CDR3 sequence (DNA): TGTGCCAGCAGCTTAGCGCAGACACTAGGCTACACCTTC. This chain joins TRBV7-2 and TRBJ1-2; D is unclear. V lost 0 bases to trimming and J lost 8 bases, with 10 bases between them. The CDR3 extends over 13 amino acids. Germline V lookup: CDR1 SGHTA, CDR2 FQGNSA.

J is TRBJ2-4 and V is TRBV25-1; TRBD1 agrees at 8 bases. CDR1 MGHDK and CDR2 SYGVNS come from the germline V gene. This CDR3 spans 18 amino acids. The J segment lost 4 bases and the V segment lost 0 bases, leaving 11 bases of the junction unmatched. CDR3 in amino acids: CASSEYETGASKKNIQYF. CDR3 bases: TGTGCCAGCAGTGAATATGAGACAGGGGCATCGAAGAAAAACATTCAGTACTTC.

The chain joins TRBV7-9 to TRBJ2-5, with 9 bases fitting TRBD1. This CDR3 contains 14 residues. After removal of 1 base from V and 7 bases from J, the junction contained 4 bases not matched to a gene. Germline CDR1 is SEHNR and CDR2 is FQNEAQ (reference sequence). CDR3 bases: TGTGCCAGCAGCTTAGTTGGACAGGGGTCGACCCAGTACTTC. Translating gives CASSLVGQGSTQYF.

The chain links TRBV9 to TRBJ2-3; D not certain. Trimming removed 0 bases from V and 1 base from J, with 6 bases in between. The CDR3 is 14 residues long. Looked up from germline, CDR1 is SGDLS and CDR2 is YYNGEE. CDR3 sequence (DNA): TGTGCCAGCAGCGTAGGGTCTGGCACAGATACGCAGTATTTT. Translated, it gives CASSVGSGTDTQYF.

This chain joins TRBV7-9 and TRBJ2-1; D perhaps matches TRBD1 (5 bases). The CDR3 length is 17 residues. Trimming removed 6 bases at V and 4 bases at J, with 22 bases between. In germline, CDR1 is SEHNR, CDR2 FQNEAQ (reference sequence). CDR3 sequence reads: CASRPSGWGYEYNEQFF. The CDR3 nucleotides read TGTGCCAGCAGGCCTTCCGGGTGGGGCTATGAGTACAATGAGCAGTTCTTC. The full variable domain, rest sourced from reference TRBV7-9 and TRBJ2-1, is DTGVSQNPRHKITKRGQNVTFRCDPISEHNRLYWYRQTLGQGPEFLTYFQNEAQLEKSRLLSDRFSAERPKGSFSTLEIQRTEQGDSAMYLCASRPSGWGYEYNEQFFGPGTRLTVL.

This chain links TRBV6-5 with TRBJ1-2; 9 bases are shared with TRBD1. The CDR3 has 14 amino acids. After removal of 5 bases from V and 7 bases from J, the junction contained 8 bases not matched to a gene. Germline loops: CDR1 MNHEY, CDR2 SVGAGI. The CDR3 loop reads CASSLTGGAGGYTF. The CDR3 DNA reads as TGTGCCAGCAGTCTTACAGGGGGCGCGGGTGGCTACACCTTC.

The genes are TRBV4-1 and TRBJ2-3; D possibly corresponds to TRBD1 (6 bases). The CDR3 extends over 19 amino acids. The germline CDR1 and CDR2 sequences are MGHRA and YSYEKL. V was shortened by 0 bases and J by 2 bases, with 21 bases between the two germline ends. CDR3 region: CASSQDHARDTDLTDTQYF. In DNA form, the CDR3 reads TGCGCCAGCAGCCAAGATCACGCAAGGGACACCGACCTCACAGATACGCAGTATTTT.

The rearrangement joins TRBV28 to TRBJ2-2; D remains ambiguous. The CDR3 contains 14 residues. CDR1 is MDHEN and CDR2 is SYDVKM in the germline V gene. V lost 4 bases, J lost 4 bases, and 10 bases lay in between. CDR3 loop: CASSSQVFTGELFF. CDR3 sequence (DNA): TGTGCCAGCAGTTCGCAGGTGTTCACCGGGGAGCTGTTTTTT.

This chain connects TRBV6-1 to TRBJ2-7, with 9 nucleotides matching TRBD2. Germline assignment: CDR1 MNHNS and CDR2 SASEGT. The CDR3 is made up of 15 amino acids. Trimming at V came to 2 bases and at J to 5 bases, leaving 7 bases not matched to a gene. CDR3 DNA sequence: TGTGCCAGCAGTGAAAGGCGGAGCGGGAGGCACGAGCAGTACTTC. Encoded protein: CASSERRSGRHEQYF.